This TCR beta chain was profiled in a study of regulatory T cells in long-lasting Graves disease. Indicated time point: persistent/refractory GD, antithyroid drugs over 5 years with positive TRAb. TCR sequences were obtained from RNA taken from PBMCs. Arm-PCR of CDR3 regions and iRepertoire HTBI primers were the basis on which TCR beta libraries were built. TCRdb reanalysed the multiplex PCR reads using MiXCR and keeps one entry per CDR3 protein. The sample records 350,000 to 500,000 distinct CDR3 sequences, roughly a fifth being singletons. Notes on the study in general: Newly diagnosed disease favored TRBV20-1 and TRBJ2-1 over persistent disease.

A remark on this clonotype: Its specificity is unknown.

V gave up 5 bases and J gave up 7 bases, with 18 bases separating them. CDR3 length: 15 amino acids. Germline CDR1 reads SGHAT; CDR2 reads FQNNGV. The sequence was obtained from a female donor with Graves disease. The sample consisted of peripheral blood mononuclear cells (PBMCs), taken when the disease was refractory, from a patient treated with antithyroid drugs. V gene TRBV11-2 combines with J gene TRBJ1-3; D might be TRBD1 (5 bases). The CDR3 loop reads CASSPGRPATNTIYF. The CDR3 DNA sequence: TGTGCCAGCAGCCCGGGGCGCCCAGCAACGAACACCATATATTTT.